Included here is one T cell receptor (beta chain) sequence, with context. This specimen belongs to a study of blood T cell repertoires in COVID-19. The V segment lost 3 bases and the J segment 5 bases; nucleotides outside the gene matches: 2. The germline V gene has CDR1 ENHRY and CDR2 SYGVKD. The CDR3 contains 15 residues. Sequencing used immunoSEQ multiplex PCR; TCRdb keeps in-frame clones, though not all of them. Here the sample spans around 220,000 clones, around 85% being singletons. The sample taken for sequencing was peripheral blood. This receptor was identified in a woman aged 45-60 years with acute or convalescent COVID-19. The chain has TRBV10-3 and TRBJ1-6, with 9 bases aligning to TRBD1. CDR3 amino acids: CAISDGTGNNSPLHF. For the CDR3, the DNA is TGTGCCATCAGTGACGGGACAGGGAATAATTCACCCCTCCACTTT.